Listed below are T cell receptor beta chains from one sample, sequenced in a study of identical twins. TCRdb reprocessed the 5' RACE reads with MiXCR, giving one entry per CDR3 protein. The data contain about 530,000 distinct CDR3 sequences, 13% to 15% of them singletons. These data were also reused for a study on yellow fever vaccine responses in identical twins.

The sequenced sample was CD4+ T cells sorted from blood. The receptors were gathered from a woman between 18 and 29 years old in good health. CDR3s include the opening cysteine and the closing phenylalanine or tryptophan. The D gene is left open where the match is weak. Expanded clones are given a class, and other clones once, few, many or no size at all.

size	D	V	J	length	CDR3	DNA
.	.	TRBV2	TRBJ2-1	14	CASRGRTTYNEQFF	TGTGCCAGCAGAGGCAGGACTACCTACAATGAGCAGTTCTTC
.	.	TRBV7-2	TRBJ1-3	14	CASSPGPTGNTIYF	TGTGCCAGCAGCCCCGGCCCGACGGGAAACACCATATATTTT
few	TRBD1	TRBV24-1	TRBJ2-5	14	CATGTGGLQETQYF	TGTGCCACCGGAACAGGGGGCCTCCAAGAGACCCAGTACTTC
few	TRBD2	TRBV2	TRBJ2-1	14	CANPTSGRNNEQFF	TGTGCCAACCCGACTAGCGGGAGGAACAATGAGCAGTTCTTC
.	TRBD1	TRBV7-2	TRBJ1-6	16	CAGSWRQGAKGSPLHF	TGTGCCGGCAGCTGGAGACAGGGGGCCAAGGGTTCACCCCTCCACTTT
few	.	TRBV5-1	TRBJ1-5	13	CASRDSFDQPQHF	TGCGCCAGCAGGGATTCTTTTGACCAGCCCCAGCATTTT
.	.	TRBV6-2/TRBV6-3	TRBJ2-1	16	CASSYSVGAIYDEQFF	TGTGCCAGCAGTTACTCGGTGGGGGCTATATACGATGAGCAGTTCTTC
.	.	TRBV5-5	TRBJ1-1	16	CASSLQPGTVNTEAFF	TGTGCCAGCAGCTTACAACCCGGGACGGTGAACACTGAAGCTTTCTTT
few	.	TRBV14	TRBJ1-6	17	CASSMGRGSSYNSPLHF	TGTGCCAGCAGCATGGGGCGAGGAAGCTCCTATAATTCACCCCTCCACTTT
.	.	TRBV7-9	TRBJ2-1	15	CASSWGSTSNGEQFF	TGTGCCAGCAGCTGGGGATCCACTAGTAACGGTGAGCAGTTCTTC
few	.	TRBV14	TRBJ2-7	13	CASSRRDTNEQYF	TGTGCCAGCAGCCGGCGGGATACTAACGAGCAGTACTTC
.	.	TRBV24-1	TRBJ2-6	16	CATSDPTTSGANVLTF	TGTGCCACCAGTGATCCGACGACCTCCGGGGCCAACGTCCTGACTTTC
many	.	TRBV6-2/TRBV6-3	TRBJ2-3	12	CASSYRIDTQYF	TGTGCCAGCAGTTACAGGATTGATACGCAGTATTTT
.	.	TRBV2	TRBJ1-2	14	CASTQDQGNYGYTF	TGTGCCAGCACCCAGGACCAGGGGAACTATGGCTACACCTTC
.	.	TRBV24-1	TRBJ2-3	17	CATSDIRSAWGTDTQYF	TGTGCCACCAGTGACATTAGGTCAGCGTGGGGGACAGATACGCAGTATTTT
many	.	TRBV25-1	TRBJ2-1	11	CASRRGGEQFF	TGTGCCAGCAGGAGAGGCGGGGAGCAGTTCTTC
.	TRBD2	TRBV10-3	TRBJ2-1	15	CAISELAGDSNEQFF	TGTGCCATCAGTGAGCTGGCGGGAGATTCTAATGAGCAGTTCTTC
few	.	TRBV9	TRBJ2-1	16	CASSVALPGLYNEQFF	TGTGCCAGCAGCGTAGCTCTCCCCGGACTGTACAATGAGCAGTTCTTC
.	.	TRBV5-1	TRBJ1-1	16	CASSPPGQPGDTEAFF	TGCGCCAGCAGCCCGCCGGGACAACCTGGGGACACTGAAGCTTTCTTT
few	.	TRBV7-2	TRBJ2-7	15	CASSPRGTTNYEQYF	TGTGCCAGCAGTCCTCGTGGGACGACTAATTACGAGCAGTACTTC
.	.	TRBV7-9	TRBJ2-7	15	CASSATGISSYEQYF	TGTGCCAGCAGCGCGACAGGAATTAGCTCCTACGAGCAGTACTTC
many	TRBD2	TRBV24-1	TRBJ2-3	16	CATSDPGLAGPDTQYF	TGTGCCACCAGTGATCCCGGACTAGCAGGACCAGATACGCAGTATTTT
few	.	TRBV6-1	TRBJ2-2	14	CASTQLVNTGELFF	TGTGCCAGCACCCAACTAGTCAACACCGGGGAGCTGTTTTTT
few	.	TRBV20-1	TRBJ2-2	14	CSAIRDRAPGELFF	TGCAGTGCTATAAGGGACCGAGCACCGGGGGAGCTGTTTTTT
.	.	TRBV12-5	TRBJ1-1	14	CASGLENRVTEAFF	TGTGCTAGTGGTTTGGAGAACAGGGTGACTGAAGCTTTCTTT
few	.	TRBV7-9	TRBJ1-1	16	CASSSIQGRRNTEAFF	TGTGCCAGCAGCTCGATACAAGGACGGAGAAACACTGAAGCTTTCTTT
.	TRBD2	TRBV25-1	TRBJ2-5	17	CASSVLAGGSIQETQYF	TGTGCCAGCAGTGTTCTAGCGGGGGGCTCAATCCAAGAGACCCAGTACTTC
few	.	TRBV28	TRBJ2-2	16	CASSFVRGIHTGELFF	TGTGCCAGCAGTTTTGTTAGGGGAATTCACACCGGGGAGCTGTTTTTT
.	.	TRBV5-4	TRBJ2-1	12	CASSPKGHEQFF	TGTGCCAGCAGCCCCAAGGGCCATGAGCAGTTCTTC
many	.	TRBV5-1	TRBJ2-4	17	CASSLDGVSTAKNIQYF	TGCGCCAGCAGCTTGGATGGGGTTTCGACGGCCAAAAACATTCAGTACTTC
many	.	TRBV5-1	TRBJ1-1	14	CASSLDEGAGSAFF	TGCGCCAGCAGCTTGGATGAGGGCGCGGGATCTGCTTTCTTT
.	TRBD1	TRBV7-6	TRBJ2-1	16	CASSYRGGASYNEQFF	TGTGCCAGCAGCTACCGAGGGGGCGCCTCCTACAATGAGCAGTTCTTC
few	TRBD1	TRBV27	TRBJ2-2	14	CASSPHQGAGELFF	TGTGCCAGCAGCCCCCACCAGGGGGCAGGGGAGCTGTTTTTT
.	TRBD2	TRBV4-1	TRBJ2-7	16	CASSRTGTSGAYEQYF	TGCGCCAGCAGCCGAACCGGGACTAGCGGAGCCTACGAGCAGTACTTC
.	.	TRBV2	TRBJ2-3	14	CASSAGSGRDTQYF	TGTGCCAGCAGCGCTGGTTCTGGGCGCGATACGCAGTATTTT
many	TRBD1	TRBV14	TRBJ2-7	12	CASSPKGAEQYF	TGTGCCAGCAGCCCAAAGGGGGCCGAGCAGTACTTC
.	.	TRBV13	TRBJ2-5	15	CASSLGDRVWETQYF	TGTGCCAGCAGCTTAGGAGACAGAGTCTGGGAGACCCAGTACTTC
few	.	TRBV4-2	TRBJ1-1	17	CASSQKDKTGLNTEAFF	TGTGCCAGCAGCCAGAAAGATAAAACAGGGCTGAACACTGAAGCTTTCTTT
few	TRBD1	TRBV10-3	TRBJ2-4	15	CAISDGTAAKNIQYF	TGTGCCATCAGTGACGGGACAGCAGCCAAAAACATTCAGTACTTC
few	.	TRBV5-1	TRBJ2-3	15	CASSPSSSATDTQYF	TGCGCCAGCAGTCCTTCCTCTAGCGCCACAGATACGCAGTATTTT
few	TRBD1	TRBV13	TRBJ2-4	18	CASTHPGQGEAAKNIQYF	TGTGCCAGCACCCACCCGGGACAGGGGGAGGCCGCCAAAAACATTCAGTACTTC
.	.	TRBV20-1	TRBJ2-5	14	CSARELGGQETQYF	TGCAGTGCTAGAGAGCTTGGCGGACAAGAGACCCAGTACTTC
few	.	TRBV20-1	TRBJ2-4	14	CRGADGPGENIQYF	TGCAGGGGGGCCGACGGCCCGGGAGAAAACATTCAGTACTTC
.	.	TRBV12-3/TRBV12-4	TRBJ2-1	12	CASSSPMGEQFF	TGTGCCAGCAGTTCCCCTATGGGTGAGCAGTTCTTC
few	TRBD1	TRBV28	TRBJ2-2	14	CASRTGARTGELFF	TGTGCCAGCAGAACAGGGGCTCGTACCGGGGAGCTGTTTTTT
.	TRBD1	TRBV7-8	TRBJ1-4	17	CASSSRQGASPNEKLFF	TGTGCCAGCAGCTCTCGACAGGGGGCTTCCCCTAATGAAAAACTGTTTTTT
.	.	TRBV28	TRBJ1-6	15	CASSLFRGVGSPLHF	TGTGCCAGCAGTTTGTTCAGGGGCGTGGGTTCACCCCTCCACTTT
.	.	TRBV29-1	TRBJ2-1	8	CSVGRTTF	TGCAGCGTTGGCCGCACCACGTTC
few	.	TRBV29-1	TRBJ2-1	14	CSVERGMGYNEQFF	TGCAGCGTTGAACGGGGTATGGGCTACAATGAGCAGTTCTTC
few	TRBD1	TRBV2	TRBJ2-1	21	CASSEPALQGADPRGENEQFF	TGTGCCAGCAGTGAACCAGCCCTACAGGGGGCAGACCCTCGGGGGGAGAATGAGCAGTTCTTC